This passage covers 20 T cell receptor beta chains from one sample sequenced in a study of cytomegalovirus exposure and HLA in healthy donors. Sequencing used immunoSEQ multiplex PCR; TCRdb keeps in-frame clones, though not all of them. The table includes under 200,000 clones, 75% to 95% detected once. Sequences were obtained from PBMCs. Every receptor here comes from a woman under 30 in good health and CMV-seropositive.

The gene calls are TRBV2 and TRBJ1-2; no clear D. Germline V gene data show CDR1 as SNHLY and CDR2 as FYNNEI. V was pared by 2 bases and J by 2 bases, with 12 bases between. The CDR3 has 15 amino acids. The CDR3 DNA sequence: TGTGCCAGCAGTGAATTTCCAGAGGGAAACTATGGCTACACCTTC. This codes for CASSEFPEGNYGYTF.

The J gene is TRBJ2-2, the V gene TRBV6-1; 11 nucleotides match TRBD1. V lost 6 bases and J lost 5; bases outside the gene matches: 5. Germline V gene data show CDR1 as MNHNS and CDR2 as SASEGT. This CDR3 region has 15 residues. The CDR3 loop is CASRLGQGETGELFF. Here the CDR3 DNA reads TGTGCCAGCAGGTTGGGACAGGGGGAAACCGGGGAGCTGTTTTTT.

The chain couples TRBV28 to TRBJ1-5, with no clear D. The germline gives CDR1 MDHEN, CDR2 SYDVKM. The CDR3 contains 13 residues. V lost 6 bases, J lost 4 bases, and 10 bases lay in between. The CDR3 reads CASSPAGNQPQHF. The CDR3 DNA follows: TGTGCCAGCAGCCCCGCAGGAAATCAGCCCCAGCATTTT.

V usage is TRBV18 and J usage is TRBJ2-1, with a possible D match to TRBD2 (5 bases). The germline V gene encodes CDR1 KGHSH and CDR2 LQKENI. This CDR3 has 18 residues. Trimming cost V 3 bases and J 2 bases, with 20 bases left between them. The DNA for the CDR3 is TGTGCCAGCTCACCGGTAATAAGCGGCTCGCCGCCCTACAATGAGCAGTTCTTC. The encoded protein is CASSPVISGSPPYNEQFF. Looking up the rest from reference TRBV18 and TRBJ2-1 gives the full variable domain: NAGVMQNPRHLVRRRGQEARLRCSPMKGHSHVYWYRQLPEEGLKFMVYLQKENIIDESGMPKERFSAEFPKEGPSILRIQQVVRGDSAAYFCASSPVISGSPPYNEQFFGPGTRLTVL.

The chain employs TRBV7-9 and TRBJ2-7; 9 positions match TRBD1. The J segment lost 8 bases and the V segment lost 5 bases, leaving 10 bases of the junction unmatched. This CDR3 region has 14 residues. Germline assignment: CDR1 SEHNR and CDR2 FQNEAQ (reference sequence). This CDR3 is CASSPTGQGSKQYF. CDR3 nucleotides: TGTGCCAGCAGCCCCACGGGACAGGGCAGCAAGCAGTACTTC.

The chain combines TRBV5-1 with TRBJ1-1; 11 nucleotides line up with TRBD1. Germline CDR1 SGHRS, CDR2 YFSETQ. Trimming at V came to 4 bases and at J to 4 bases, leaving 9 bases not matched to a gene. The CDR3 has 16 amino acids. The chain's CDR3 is CASSRRTGGLGTEAFF. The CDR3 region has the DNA TGCGCCAGCAGCCGACGGACAGGGGGCTTGGGCACTGAAGCTTTCTTT.

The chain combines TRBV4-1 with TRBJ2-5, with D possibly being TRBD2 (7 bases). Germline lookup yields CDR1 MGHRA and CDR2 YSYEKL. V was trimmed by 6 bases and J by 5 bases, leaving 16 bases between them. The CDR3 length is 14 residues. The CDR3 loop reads CASSNPGGMETQYF. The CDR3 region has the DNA TGCGCCAGCAGTAATCCGGGGGGCATGGAGACCCAGTACTTC.

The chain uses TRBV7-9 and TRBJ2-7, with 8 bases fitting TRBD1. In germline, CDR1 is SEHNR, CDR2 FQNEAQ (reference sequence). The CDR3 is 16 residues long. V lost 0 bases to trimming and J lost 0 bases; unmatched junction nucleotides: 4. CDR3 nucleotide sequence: TGTGCCAGCAGCTTAGCTGCAGGGGGCCTCTCCTACGAGCAGTACTTC. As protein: CASSLAAGGLSYEQYF.

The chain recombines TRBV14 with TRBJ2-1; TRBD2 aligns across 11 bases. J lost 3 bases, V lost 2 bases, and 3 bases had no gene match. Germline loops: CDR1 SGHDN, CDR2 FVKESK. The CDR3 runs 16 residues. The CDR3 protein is CASSQTSGRDYNEQFF. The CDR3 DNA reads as TGTGCCAGCAGCCAAACTAGCGGGAGAGACTACAATGAGCAGTTCTTC.

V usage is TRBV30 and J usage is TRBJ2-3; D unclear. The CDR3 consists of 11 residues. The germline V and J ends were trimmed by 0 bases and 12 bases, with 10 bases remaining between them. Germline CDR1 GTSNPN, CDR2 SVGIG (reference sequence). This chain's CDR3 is CAWSVRSGQYF. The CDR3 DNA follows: TGTGCCTGGAGTGTACGAAGTGGCCAGTATTTT.

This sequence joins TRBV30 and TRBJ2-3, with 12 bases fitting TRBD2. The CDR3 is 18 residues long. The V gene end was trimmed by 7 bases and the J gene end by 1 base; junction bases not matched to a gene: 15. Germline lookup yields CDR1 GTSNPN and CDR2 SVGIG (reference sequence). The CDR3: CAFHPASGGVWGTDTQYF. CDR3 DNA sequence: TGTGCCTTCCACCCCGCTAGCGGGGGGGTATGGGGCACAGATACGCAGTATTTT.

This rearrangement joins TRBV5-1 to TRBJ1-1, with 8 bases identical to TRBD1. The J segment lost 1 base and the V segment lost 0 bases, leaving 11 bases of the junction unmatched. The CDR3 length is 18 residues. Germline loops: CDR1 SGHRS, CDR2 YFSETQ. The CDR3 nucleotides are TGCGCCAGCAGCTTGGGACTAAGAGGACAGGGACGGAACACTGAAGCTTTCTTT. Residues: CASSLGLRGQGRNTEAFF.

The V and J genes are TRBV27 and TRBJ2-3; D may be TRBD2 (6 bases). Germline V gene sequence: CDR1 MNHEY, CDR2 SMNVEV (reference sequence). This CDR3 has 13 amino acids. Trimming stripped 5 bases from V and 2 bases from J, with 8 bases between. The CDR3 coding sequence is TGTGCCAGCAGTGGGGACTTCACAGATACGCAGTATTTT. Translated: CASSGDFTDTQYF.

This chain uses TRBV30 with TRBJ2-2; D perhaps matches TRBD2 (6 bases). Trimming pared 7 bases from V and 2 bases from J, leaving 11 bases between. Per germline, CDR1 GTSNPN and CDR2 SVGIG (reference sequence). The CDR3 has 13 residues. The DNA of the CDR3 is TGTGCCTCCCGGGGGATAAACACCGGGGAGCTGTTTTTT. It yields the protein CASRGINTGELFF.

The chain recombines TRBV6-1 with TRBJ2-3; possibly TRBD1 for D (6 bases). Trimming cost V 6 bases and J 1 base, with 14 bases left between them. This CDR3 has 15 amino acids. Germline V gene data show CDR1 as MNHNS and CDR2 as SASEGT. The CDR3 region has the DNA TGTGCCAGCAGCGCACAGGGATTAGGCACAGATACGCAGTATTTT. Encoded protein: CASSAQGLGTDTQYF.

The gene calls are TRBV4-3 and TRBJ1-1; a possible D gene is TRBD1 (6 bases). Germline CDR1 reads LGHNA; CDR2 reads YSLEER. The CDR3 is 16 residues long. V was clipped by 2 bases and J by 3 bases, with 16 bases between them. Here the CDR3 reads CASSQIPTGSYTEAFF. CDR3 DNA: TGCGCCAGCAGCCAAATACCGACAGGCAGCTACACTGAAGCTTTCTTT.

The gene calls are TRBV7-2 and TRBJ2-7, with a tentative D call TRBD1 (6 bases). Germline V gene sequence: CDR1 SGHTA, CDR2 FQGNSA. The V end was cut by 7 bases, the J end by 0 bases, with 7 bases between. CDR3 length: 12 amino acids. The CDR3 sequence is CASNRDSYEQYF. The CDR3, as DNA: TGTGCCAGCAACAGGGACTCCTACGAGCAGTACTTC.

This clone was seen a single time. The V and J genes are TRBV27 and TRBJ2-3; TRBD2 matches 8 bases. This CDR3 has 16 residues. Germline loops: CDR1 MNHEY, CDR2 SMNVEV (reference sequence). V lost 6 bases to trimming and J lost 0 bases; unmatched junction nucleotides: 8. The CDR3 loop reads CASSLAGLTSTDTQYF. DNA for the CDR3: TGTGCCAGCAGCCTAGCGGGCCTCACTAGCACAGATACGCAGTATTTT.

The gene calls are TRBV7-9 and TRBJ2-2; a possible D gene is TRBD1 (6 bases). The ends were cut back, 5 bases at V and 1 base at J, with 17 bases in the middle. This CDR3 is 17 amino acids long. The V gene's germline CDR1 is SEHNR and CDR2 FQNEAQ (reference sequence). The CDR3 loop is CASSTRGLVENTGELFF. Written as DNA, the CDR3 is TGTGCCAGCAGCACCAGGGGCCTGGTCGAGAACACCGGGGAGCTGTTTTTT.

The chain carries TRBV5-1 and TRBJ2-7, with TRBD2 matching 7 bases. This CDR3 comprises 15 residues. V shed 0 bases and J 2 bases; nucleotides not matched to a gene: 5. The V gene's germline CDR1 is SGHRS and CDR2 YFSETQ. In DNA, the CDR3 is TGCGCCAGCAGCTTGGTTACGGGAGGCACCTACGAGCAGTACTTC. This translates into CASSLVTGGTYEQYF.